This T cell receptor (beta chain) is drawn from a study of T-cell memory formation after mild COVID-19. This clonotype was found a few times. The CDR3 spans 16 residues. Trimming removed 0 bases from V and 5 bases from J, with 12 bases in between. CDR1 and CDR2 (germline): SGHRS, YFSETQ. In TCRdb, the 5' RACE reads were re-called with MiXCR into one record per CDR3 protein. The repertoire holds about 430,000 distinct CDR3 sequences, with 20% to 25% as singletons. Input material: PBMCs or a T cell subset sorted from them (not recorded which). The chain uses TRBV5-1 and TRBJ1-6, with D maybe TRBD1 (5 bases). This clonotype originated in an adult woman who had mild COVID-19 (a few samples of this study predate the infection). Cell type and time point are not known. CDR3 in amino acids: CASSLGPAGNNSPLHF. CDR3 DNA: TGCGCCAGCAGCTTGGGTCCGGCAGGGAATAATTCACCCCTCCACTTT.